The 30 T cell receptor beta chains in this list originate from one sample, sequenced in a study of blood T cell repertoires in COVID-19. Sequenced by immunoSEQ multiplex PCR; TCRdb stores in-frame clones only, minus some. The sample gives some 200,000 clones, around 92% of which show up once; approximately 8.2% is in the top ten. The sequencing sample was made of PBMCs or T cells enriched from blood (not recorded which). Every receptor here comes from a woman younger than 35 who had recovered from COVID-19.

This clone was recorded once. The chain uses TRBV11-3 and TRBJ1-6; possibly TRBD1 for D (5 bases). CDR3 size: 14 residues. V lost 4 bases and J 7 bases, leaving 11 bases between the germline ends. Germline CDR1 reads SGHNT; CDR2 reads YENEEA. CDR3 in amino acids: CASSSGLNNSPLHF. CDR3 sequence (DNA): TGTGCCAGCAGCTCGGGACTCAACAATTCACCCCTCCACTTT.

This chain joins TRBV9 and TRBJ1-4; 8 bases line up with TRBD1. CDR3 length equals 15 residues. The germline gives CDR1 SGDLS, CDR2 YYNGEE. Unmatched junction bases numbered 2, after V lost 2 bases and J lost 2 bases. DNA of the CDR3: TGTGCCAGCAGCGTCAGGGGGCTTACTAATGAAAAACTGTTTTTT. This codes for CASSVRGLTNEKLFF.

This chain joins TRBV3-1 (or the pseudogene TRBV3-2) and TRBJ2-7, with TRBD2 as a possible D gene (5 bases). Germline CDR1 and CDR2: LGHDT and YNNKEL (reference sequence). The V end was cut by 8 bases, the J end by 4 bases, with 12 bases between. The CDR3 is made up of 12 amino acids. CDR3 nucleotides: TGTGCCAGCGAAGGAGGAGGATACGAGCAGTACTTC. Encoded protein: CASEGGGYEQYF.

The V call is TRBV28, the J call TRBJ1-5; TRBD1 might be the D (5 bases). The CDR3 sequence is 19 residues long. V lost 6 bases and J lost 5, with 29 bases in between. CDR1 MDHEN and CDR2 SYDVKM come from the germline V gene. The CDR3 here is CASSPTQYLGGSGDQPQHF. The CDR3 DNA sequence: TGTGCCAGCAGCCCGACCCAATATCTCGGGGGGTCTGGCGATCAGCCCCAGCATTTT.

The V and J genes are TRBV5-6 and TRBJ1-2, with TRBD1 as a possible D gene (6 bases). Germline V gene data show CDR1 as SGHDT and CDR2 as YYEEEE. V lost 4 bases to trimming and J lost 8 bases, with 15 bases between them. This CDR3 is built from 13 residues. Here the CDR3 DNA reads TGTGCCAGCAGCATAGGACAGTACGTCGGCTACACCTTC. Translation gives CASSIGQYVGYTF.

The chain combines TRBV21-1 with TRBJ2-1; TRBD1 is the table's D call and was not checked against the DNA. TRBV21-1 is a listed pseudogene. The CDR3 has 17 residues. CDR3 in amino acids: CASSKEVEDSLTGSQFF. CDR3 bases: TGTGCCAGCAGCAAAGAGGTCGAGGACAGCCTCACGGGATCGCAGTTCTTC.

This clone has just a few counts. The chain has TRBV28 and TRBJ1-5; D may be TRBD1 (5 bases). This CDR3 has 15 residues. Germline V gives CDR1 MDHEN, CDR2 SYDVKM. Trimming removed 6 bases at V and 4 bases at J, with 16 bases between. CDR3 amino acids: CASRPESRQNQPQHF. In nucleotides, the CDR3 is TGTGCCAGCAGACCCGAAAGCCGACAGAATCAGCCCCAGCATTTT.

This clone was counted once. The chain is built from TRBV19 and TRBJ1-4; D possibly corresponds to TRBD1 (5 bases). V was pared by 1 base and J by 7 bases, with 10 bases between. In germline, CDR1 is LNHDA, CDR2 SQIVND (reference sequence). The CDR3 is 14 amino acids. CDR3 protein: CASSIGGGREKLFF. The CDR3 DNA reads TGTGCCAGTAGTATAGGGGGGGGACGTGAAAAACTGTTTTTT.

The gene calls are TRBV18 and TRBJ2-5; D is unresolved. Between the trimmed V and J ends, which lost 0 bases and 3 bases, there was a span of 8 bases. Germline CDR1 and CDR2: KGHSH and LQKENI. The CDR3 has 14 amino acids. The CDR3: CASSPPKTKETQYF. In nucleotides, the CDR3 is TGTGCCAGCTCACCACCGAAAACTAAAGAGACCCAGTACTTC. Based on the CDR3 plus reference TRBV18 and TRBJ2-5, the full variable domain is NAGVMQNPRHLVRRRGQEARLRCSPMKGHSHVYWYRQLPEEGLKFMVYLQKENIIDESGMPKERFSAEFPKEGPSILRIQQVVRGDSAAYFCASSPPKTKETQYFGPGTRLLVL.

This clone showed up just a few times. V and J are TRBV11-3 and TRBJ2-3, with 10 bases fitting TRBD2. Germline V gives CDR1 SGHNT, CDR2 YENEEA. Germline trimming cut 5 bases from V and 1 base from J; bases unmatched to any gene: 6. The CDR3 runs to 16 residues. The CDR3 spells CASSKSLAGGTDTQYF. CDR3 in DNA: TGTGCCAGCAGCAAGTCCCTAGCGGGGGGCACAGATACGCAGTATTTT.

The J gene is TRBJ1-5, the V gene TRBV28; D is possibly TRBD1 (6 bases). The V gene lost 3 bases and the J gene lost 7 bases, with 13 bases spanning the gap. The CDR3 is 14 amino acids. The germline gives CDR1 MDHEN, CDR2 SYDVKM. The CDR3 bases are TGTGCCAGCAGTTTCGGGACACTGGAACAGCCCCAGCATTTT. This codes for CASSFGTLEQPQHF.

The chain combines TRBV19 with TRBJ2-7; D may be TRBD1 (6 bases). Germline lookup yields CDR1 LNHDA and CDR2 SQIVND (reference sequence). Between the trimmed V and J ends, which lost 5 bases and 6 bases, there was a span of 17 bases. This CDR3 is built from 14 residues. CDR3 sequence reads: CASSFRGRRVEQYF. CDR3 sequence (DNA): TGTGCCAGTAGTTTCAGGGGTCGCAGGGTCGAGCAGTACTTC.

The genes are TRBV30 and TRBJ1-2; no definite D call. Trimming took off 4 bases at V and 5 bases at J, with 8 bases between the two ends. The CDR3 runs 11 residues. Germline CDR1 is GTSNPN and CDR2 is SVGIG (reference sequence). CDR3 region: CAWTRLYGYTF. CDR3 DNA sequence: TGTGCCTGGACGAGGCTTTATGGCTACACCTTC.

The V and J genes are TRBV27 and TRBJ1-2; D gene unclear. V lost 4 bases, J lost 0 bases, and 12 bases lay in between. Looked up from germline, CDR1 is MNHEY and CDR2 is SMNVEV (reference sequence). This CDR3 is built from 15 residues. For the CDR3, the DNA is TGTGCCAGCAGTTCCCCGACGGGAGCTAACTATGGCTACACCTTC. This gives the protein CASSSPTGANYGYTF.

As DNA, the CDR3 is TGTGCCAGCAGCCAGAATCCGGGACTAGCGATCCACGAGCAGTACTTC. It encodes CASSQNPGLAIHEQYF. This sequence joins TRBV14 and TRBJ2-7; 10 nucleotides align to TRBD2. Germline CDR1 and CDR2: SGHDN and FVKESK. The length of the CDR3 is 16 residues. With 3 bases clipped from V and 5 bases from J, the junction kept 10 bases outside the gene matches.

CDR3 in amino acids: CASSLARGKLFF. DNA for the CDR3: TGTGCCAGCAGCCTTGCCCGAGGAAAACTGTTTTTT. The chain combines TRBV7-9 with TRBJ1-4, with no clear D. V was clipped by 5 bases and J by 10 bases, with 11 bases between them. This CDR3 region has 12 residues. Germline values: CDR1 SEHNR, CDR2 FQNEAQ (reference sequence).

This chain uses TRBV5-1 with TRBJ1-1, with unresolved D. CDR1 is SGHRS and CDR2 is YFSETQ in the germline V gene. V was trimmed by 2 bases and J by 3 bases, leaving 8 bases between them. The CDR3 runs 13 residues. In nucleotides, the CDR3 is TGCGCCAGCAGCTTCAGCGGGGACACTGAAGCTTTCTTT. This encodes CASSFSGDTEAFF.

The CDR3, as DNA: TGTGCCAGCAGCCCAGTGGACAGGGGGCGCACAGATACGCAGTATTTT. Amino acid sequence: CASSPVDRGRTDTQYF. The chain uses TRBV9 and TRBJ2-3; 11 positions agree with TRBD1. Looked up from germline, CDR1 is SGDLS and CDR2 is YYNGEE. V trimming: 4 bases; J trimming: 1 base; junction bases outside the gene matches: 5. The CDR3 contains 16 residues. Together with reference TRBV9 and TRBJ2-3, the CDR3 gives the full variable domain: DSGVTQTPKHLITATGQRVTLRCSPRSGDLSVYWYQQSLDQGLQFLIQYYNGEERAKGNILERFSAQQFPDLHSELNLSSLELGDSALYFCASSPVDRGRTDTQYFGPGTRLTVL.

The chain links TRBV9 to TRBJ2-7, with 9 bases matching TRBD2. The CDR3 is made up of 14 amino acids. Germline trimming cut 6 bases from V and 4 bases from J; bases unmatched to any gene: 8. Germline lookup yields CDR1 SGDLS and CDR2 YYNGEE. CDR3 coding DNA: TGTGCCAGCACCAGCACAGCGGGGGGTTACGAGCAGTACTTC. It specifies CASTSTAGGYEQYF.

The rearrangement links TRBV28 to TRBJ2-3; TRBD1 matches at 7 bases. Germline lookup yields CDR1 MDHEN and CDR2 SYDVKM. This CDR3 region has 13 residues. Trimming cost V 7 bases and J 4 bases; bases outside gene matches: 5. CDR3 sequence reads: CASKVQGADTQYF. The CDR3 nucleotides read TGTGCCAGCAAAGTCCAGGGGGCAGATACGCAGTATTTT.

In its sample, this clone was seen once. CDR3 bases: TGTGCCAGCAGTTTACAGATTGTCCATGAGCAGTTCTTC. Encoded protein: CASSLQIVHEQFF. The rearrangement links TRBV28 to TRBJ2-1; no clear D gene. V dropped 2 bases and J dropped 8 bases, with 10 bases sitting between them. The CDR3 totals 13 residues. CDR1 and CDR2 (germline): MDHEN, SYDVKM.

The chain joins TRBV7-9 to TRBJ2-5; perhaps TRBD2 as D (5 bases). The CDR3 is 15 amino acids. Per germline, CDR1 SEHNR and CDR2 FQNEAQ (reference sequence). Trimming removed 0 bases at V and 1 base at J, with 9 bases between. CDR3 sequence: CASSLATGSQETQYF. CDR3 sequence (DNA): TGTGCCAGCAGCTTAGCGACGGGAAGCCAAGAGACCCAGTACTTC.

The genes are TRBV29-1 and TRBJ2-7, with D possibly TRBD1 on 7 matching bases. This CDR3 has 13 residues. Between the trimmed V and J ends, which lost 6 bases and 2 bases, there was a span of 14 bases. The germline V gene encodes CDR1 SQVTM and CDR2 ANQGSEA. The CDR3 DNA follows: TGCAGCGTAGGCGGGACAGTCACCTACGAGCAGTACTTC. Protein sequence: CSVGGTVTYEQYF.

In this sample, this clone turned up a few times. The chain has TRBV6-1 and TRBJ2-1; 7 nucleotides line up with TRBD1. Germline loops: CDR1 MNHNS, CDR2 SASEGT. The J segment lost 8 bases and the V segment lost 2 bases, leaving 9 bases of the junction unmatched. The CDR3 is 15 residues long. Here the CDR3 DNA reads TGTGCCAGCAGTGAATCGGGTTACAGGGGCTATGAGCAGTTCTTC. Protein sequence: CASSESGYRGYEQFF.

The chain couples TRBV9 to TRBJ2-3, with 10 bases lining up with TRBD1. V lost 3 bases and J lost 4; bases outside the gene matches: 8. Germline loops: CDR1 SGDLS, CDR2 YYNGEE. This CDR3 has 16 residues. The CDR3 nucleotides read TGTGCCAGCAGCGAGACGGACAGGGGGATTGCAGATACGCAGTATTTT. Amino acids: CASSETDRGIADTQYF.

This clone was detected once. The chain employs TRBV2 and TRBJ1-5, with D tentatively TRBD1 (5 bases). The germline V and J ends were trimmed by 6 bases and 11 bases, with 23 bases remaining between them. The CDR3 covers 15 residues. Germline CDR1 is SNHLY and CDR2 is FYNNEI. CDR3 in DNA: TGTGCCAGCAGCTCCGCGCTTTTTGACAGTACATCCCAGCATTTT. This sequence encodes CASSSALFDSTSQHF.

The chain carries TRBV24-1 and TRBJ2-5; no clear D gene. V was trimmed by 2 bases and J by 0 bases, leaving 3 bases between them. The CDR3 has 13 amino acids. Germline lookup yields CDR1 KGHDR and CDR2 SFDVKD. This CDR3 is CATSDSYQETQYF. DNA of the CDR3: TGTGCCACCAGTGATTCGTACCAAGAGACCCAGTACTTC.

The table lists this clone with a count of one. V is TRBV6-1 and J is TRBJ2-4; TRBD1 agrees at 8 bases. Losses at the gene ends were 4 bases for V and 0 bases for J; bases not matched to a gene: 5. CDR3 length: 16 residues. The germline V gene has CDR1 MNHNS and CDR2 SASEGT. CDR3 nucleotides: TGTGCCAGCAGTGGGAGGACAGGGCTAGCCAAAAACATTCAGTACTTC. This gives the protein CASSGRTGLAKNIQYF.

This chain joins TRBV3-1 (or the pseudogene TRBV3-2) and TRBJ2-7; 7 positions match TRBD1. CDR3 length: 15 amino acids. Germline CDR1 LGHDT, CDR2 YNNKEL (reference sequence). V lost 6 bases to trimming and J lost 3 bases; unmatched junction nucleotides: 11. The CDR3 sequence: CASRDIQGILYEQYF. As DNA, the CDR3 is TGTGCCAGCAGAGACATACAGGGGATTCTCTACGAGCAGTACTTC.

The chain carries TRBV6-6 and TRBJ2-2; 7 bases map to TRBD1. The CDR3 covers 15 residues. The junction had 9 bases not matched to a gene; V was cut back by 11 bases and J by 0 bases. The V gene's germline CDR1 is MNHNY and CDR2 SVGAGI (reference sequence). CDR3: CASKQGVTNTGELFF. Written as DNA, the CDR3 is TGTGCCTCAAAGCAGGGGGTGACGAACACCGGGGAGCTGTTTTTT.